This TCR beta chain was sequenced in a study of blood T cell repertoires in COVID-19. Study-level background: Acute and convalescent COVID-19 specimens originated in the United States, Italy and Spain.

Study processing details: Researchers report that nucleated cell counts were estimated from reference gene primer amplification. Some clones are missing from TCRdb's copy, which holds only in-frame ones; the method was immunoSEQ multiplex PCR. V, J and clone size derive from that table, while D and trimming were established from the DNA sequence. Seen here are about 230,000 clones, roughly 83% observed once, and the top ten hold just over 2.5%. About this clone itself: Other DNA variants within this sample encode the same CDR3.

There are 11 residues in the CDR3. Between the trimmed V and J ends, which lost 2 bases and 4 bases, there was a span of 5 bases. Germline V gene sequence: CDR1 SQVTM, CDR2 ANQGSEA. The sequence came from a woman in her 70s with active or convalescent COVID-19. The sequencing sample was made of peripheral blood. V is TRBV29-1 and J is TRBJ1-2; D call uncertain. This chain's CDR3 is CSVESFYGYTF. The CDR3 nucleotides read TGCAGCGTTGAAAGCTTCTATGGCTACACCTTC.